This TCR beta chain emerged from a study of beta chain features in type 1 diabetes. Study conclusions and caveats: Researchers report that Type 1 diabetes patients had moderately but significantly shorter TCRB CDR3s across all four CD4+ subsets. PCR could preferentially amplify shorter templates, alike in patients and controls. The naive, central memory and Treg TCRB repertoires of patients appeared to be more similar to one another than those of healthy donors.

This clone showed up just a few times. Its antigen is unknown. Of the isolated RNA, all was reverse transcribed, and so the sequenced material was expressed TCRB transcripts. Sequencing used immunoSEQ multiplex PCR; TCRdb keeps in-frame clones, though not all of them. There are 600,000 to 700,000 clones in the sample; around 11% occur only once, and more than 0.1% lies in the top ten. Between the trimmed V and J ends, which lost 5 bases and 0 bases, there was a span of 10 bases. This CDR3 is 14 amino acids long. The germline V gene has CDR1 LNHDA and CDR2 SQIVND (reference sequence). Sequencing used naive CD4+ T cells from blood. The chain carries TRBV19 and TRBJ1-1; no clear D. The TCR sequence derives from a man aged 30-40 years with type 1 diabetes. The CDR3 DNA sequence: TGTGCCAGTAGTCCGTCATTCGTGAACACTGAAGCTTTCTTT. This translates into CASSPSFVNTEAFF.